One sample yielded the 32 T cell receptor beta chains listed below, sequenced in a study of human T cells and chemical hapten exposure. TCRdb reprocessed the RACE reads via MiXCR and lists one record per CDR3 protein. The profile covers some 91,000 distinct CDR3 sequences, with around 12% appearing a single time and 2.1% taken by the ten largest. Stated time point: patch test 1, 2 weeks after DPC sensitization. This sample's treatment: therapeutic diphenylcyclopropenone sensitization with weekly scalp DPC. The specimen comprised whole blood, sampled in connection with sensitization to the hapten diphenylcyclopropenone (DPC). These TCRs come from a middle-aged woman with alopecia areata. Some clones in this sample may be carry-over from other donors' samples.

DNA for the CDR3: TGTGCCAGCAGCCCTAGTCCCAGGGTCACCGGGGAGCTGTTTTTT. As protein: CASSPSPRVTGELFF. The chain has TRBV6-4 and TRBJ2-2; the D gene is possibly TRBD1 (5 bases). The length of the CDR3 is 15 residues. Between the trimmed V and J ends, which lost 6 bases and 4 bases, there was a span of 15 bases. From germline, CDR1 is MRHNA and CDR2 SNTAGT.

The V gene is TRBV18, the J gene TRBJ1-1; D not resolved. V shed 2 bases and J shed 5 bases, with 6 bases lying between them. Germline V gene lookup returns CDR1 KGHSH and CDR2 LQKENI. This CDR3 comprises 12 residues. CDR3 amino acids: CASSPTRTEAFF. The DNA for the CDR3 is TGTGCCAGCTCACCAACCAGGACTGAAGCTTTCTTT. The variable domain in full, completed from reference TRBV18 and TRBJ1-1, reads NAGVMQNPRHLVRRRGQEARLRCSPMKGHSHVYWYRQLPEEGLKFMVYLQKENIIDESGMPKERFSAEFPKEGPSILRIQQVVRGDSAAYFCASSPTRTEAFFGQGTRLTVV.

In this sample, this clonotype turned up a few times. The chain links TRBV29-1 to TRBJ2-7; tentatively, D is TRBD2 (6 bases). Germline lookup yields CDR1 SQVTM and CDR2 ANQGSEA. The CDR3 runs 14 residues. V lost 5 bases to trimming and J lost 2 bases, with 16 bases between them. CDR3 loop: CSVLSTRRAYEQYF. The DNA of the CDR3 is TGCAGCGTTCTTTCGACAAGGAGGGCCTACGAGCAGTACTTC.

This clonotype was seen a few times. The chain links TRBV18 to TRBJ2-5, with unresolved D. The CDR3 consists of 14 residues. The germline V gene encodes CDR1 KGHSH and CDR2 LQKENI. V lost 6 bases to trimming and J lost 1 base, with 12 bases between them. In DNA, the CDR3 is TGTGCCAGCTCGCCTAACAGATTCCAAGAGACCCAGTACTTC. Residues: CASSPNRFQETQYF.

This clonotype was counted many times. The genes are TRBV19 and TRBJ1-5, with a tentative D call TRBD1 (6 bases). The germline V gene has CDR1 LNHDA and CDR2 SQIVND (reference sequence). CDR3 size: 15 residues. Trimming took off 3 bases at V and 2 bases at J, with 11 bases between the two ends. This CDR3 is CASSIPGAGNQPQHF. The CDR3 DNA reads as TGTGCCAGTAGTATCCCGGGGGCGGGCAATCAGCCCCAGCATTTT. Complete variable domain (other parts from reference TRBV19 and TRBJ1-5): DGGITQSPKYLFRKEGQNVTLSCEQNLNHDAMYWYRQDPGQGLRLIYYSQIVNDFQKGDIAEGYSVSREKKESFPLTVTSAQKNPTAFYLCASSIPGAGNQPQHFGDGTRLSIL.

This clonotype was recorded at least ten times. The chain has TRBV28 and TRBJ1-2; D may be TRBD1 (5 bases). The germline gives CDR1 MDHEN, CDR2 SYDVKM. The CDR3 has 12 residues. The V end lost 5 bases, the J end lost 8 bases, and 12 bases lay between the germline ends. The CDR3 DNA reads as TGTGCCAGCAGTCCCGGGACGGGCGGCTACACCTTC. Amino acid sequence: CASSPGTGGYTF.

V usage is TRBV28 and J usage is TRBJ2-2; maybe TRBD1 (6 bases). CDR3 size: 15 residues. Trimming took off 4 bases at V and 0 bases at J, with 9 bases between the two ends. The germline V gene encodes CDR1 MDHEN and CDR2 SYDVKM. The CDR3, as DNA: TGTGCCAGCAGTTACGCAGGGGCGAACACCGGGGAGCTGTTTTTT. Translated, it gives CASSYAGANTGELFF.

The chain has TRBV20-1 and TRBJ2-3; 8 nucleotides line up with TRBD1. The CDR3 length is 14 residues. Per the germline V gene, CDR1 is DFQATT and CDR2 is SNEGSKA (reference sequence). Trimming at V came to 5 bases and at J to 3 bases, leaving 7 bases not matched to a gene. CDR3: CSAPNRGRTDTQYF. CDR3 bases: TGCAGTGCTCCGAACAGGGGGAGGACAGATACGCAGTATTTT.

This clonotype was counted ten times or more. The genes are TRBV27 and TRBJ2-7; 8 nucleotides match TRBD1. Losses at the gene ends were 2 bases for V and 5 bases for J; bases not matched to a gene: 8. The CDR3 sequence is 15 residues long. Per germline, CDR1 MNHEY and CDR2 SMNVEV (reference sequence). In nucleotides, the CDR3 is TGTGCCAGCAGTTTAGGTACGCAGGGGGCCAACGAGCAGTACTTC. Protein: CASSLGTQGANEQYF.

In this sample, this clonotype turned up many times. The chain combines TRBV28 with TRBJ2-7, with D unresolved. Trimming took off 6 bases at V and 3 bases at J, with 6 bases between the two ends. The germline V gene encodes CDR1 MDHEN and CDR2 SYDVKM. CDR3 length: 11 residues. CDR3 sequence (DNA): TGTGCCAGCAGCTTCAGCTACGAGCAGTACTTC. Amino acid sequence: CASSFSYEQYF.

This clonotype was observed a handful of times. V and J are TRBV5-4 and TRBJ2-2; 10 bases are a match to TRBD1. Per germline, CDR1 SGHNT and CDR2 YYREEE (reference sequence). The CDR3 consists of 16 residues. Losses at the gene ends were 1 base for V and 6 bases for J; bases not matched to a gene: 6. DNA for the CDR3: TGTGCCAGCAGCTTGCCGGACAGGGGGGACGCCGGGGAGCTGTTTTTT. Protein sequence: CASSLPDRGDAGELFF.

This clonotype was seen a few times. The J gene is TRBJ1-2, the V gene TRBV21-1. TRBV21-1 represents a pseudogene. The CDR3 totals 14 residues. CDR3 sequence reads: CASSKEWVNYGYTF. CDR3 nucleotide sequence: TGTGCCAGCAGCAAAGAGTGGGTAAACTATGGCTACACCTTC.

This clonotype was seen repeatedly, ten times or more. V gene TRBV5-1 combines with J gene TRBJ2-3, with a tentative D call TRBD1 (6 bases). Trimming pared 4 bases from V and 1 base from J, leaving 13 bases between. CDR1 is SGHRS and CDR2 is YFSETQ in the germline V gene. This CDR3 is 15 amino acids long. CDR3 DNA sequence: TGCGCCAGCAGCGTGGGACAAAGGCGCACAGATACGCAGTATTTT. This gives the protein CASSVGQRRTDTQYF.

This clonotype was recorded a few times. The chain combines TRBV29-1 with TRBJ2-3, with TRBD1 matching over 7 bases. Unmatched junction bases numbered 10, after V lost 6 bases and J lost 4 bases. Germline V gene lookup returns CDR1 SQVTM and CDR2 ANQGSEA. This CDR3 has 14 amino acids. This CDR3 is CSVVKGADADTQYF. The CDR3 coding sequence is TGCAGCGTCGTGAAGGGGGCGGACGCAGATACGCAGTATTTT.

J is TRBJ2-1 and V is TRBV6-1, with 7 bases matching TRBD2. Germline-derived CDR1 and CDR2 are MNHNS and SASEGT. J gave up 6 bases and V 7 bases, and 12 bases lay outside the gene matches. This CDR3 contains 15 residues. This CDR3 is CASTPSAGVPNEQFF. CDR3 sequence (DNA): TGTGCCAGCACCCCCTCCGCGGGAGTTCCCAATGAGCAGTTCTTC.

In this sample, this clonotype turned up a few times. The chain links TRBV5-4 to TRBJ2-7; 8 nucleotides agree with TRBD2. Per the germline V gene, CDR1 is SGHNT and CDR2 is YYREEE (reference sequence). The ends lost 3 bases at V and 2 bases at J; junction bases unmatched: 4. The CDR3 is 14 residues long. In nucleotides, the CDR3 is TGTGCCAGCAGCTCCCGGGAGGGGGCCTACGAGCAGTACTTC. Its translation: CASSSREGAYEQYF.

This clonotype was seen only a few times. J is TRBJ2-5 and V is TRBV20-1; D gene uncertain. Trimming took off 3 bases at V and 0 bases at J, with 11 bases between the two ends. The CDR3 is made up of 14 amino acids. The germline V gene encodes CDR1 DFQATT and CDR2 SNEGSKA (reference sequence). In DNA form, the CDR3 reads TGCAGTGCTAGCTCAGCCTGGGACCAAGAGACCCAGTACTTC. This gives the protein CSASSAWDQETQYF.

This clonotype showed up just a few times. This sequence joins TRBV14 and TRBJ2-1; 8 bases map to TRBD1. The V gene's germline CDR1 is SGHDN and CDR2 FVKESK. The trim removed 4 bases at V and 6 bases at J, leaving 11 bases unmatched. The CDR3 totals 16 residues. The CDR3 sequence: CASSPLGAGGFNEQFF. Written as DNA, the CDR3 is TGTGCCAGCAGCCCGCTCGGGGCAGGGGGCTTCAATGAGCAGTTCTTC.

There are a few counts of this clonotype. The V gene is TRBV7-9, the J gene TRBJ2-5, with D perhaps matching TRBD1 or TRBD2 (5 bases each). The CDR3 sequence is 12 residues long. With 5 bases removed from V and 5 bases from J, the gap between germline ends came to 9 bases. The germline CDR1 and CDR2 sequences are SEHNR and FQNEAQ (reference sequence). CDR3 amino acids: CASSRDVETQYF. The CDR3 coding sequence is TGTGCCAGCAGCCGGGACGTTGAGACCCAGTACTTC.

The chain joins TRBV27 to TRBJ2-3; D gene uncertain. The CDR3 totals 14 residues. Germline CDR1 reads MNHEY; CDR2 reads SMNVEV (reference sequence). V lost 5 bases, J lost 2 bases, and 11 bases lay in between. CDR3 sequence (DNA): TGTGCCAGCAGTAGGCTTACCGTCACAGATACGCAGTATTTT. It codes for CASSRLTVTDTQYF.

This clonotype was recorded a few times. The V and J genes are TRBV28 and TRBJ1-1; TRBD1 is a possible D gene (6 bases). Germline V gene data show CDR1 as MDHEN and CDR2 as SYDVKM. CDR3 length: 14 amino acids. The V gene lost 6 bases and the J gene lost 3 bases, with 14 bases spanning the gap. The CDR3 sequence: CASSRGQPYTEAFF. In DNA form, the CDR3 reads TGTGCCAGCAGCCGGGGGCAGCCCTACACTGAAGCTTTCTTT.

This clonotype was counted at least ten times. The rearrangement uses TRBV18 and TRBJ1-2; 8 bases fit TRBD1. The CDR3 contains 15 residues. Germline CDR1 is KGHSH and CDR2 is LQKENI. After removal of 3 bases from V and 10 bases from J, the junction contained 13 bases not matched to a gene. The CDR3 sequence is CASSPASRTGKVYTF. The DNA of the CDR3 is TGTGCCAGCTCACCCGCCTCCCGGACAGGGAAGGTCTACACCTTC.

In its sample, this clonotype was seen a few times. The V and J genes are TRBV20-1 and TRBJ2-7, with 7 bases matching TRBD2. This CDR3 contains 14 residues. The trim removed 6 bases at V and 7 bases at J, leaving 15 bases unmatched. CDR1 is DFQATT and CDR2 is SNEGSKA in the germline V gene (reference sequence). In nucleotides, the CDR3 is TGCAGTGCCATTCGGGGGAGGGCCCCGGGGGAGCAGTACTTC. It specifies CSAIRGRAPGEQYF.

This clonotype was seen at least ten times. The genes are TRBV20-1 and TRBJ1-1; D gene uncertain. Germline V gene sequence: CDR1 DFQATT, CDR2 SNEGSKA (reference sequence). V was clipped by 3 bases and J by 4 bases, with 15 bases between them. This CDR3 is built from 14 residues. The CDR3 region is CSARRVGVITEAFF. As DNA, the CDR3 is TGCAGTGCTAGGAGAGTTGGGGTCATCACTGAAGCTTTCTTT.

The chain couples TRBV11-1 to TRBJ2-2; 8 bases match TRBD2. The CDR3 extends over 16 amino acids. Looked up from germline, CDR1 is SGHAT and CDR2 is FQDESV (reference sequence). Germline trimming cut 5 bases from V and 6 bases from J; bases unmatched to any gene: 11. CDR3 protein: CASSRQRAGVSGELFF. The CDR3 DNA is TGTGCCAGCAGCCGCCAAAGAGCGGGAGTCTCCGGGGAGCTGTTTTTT.

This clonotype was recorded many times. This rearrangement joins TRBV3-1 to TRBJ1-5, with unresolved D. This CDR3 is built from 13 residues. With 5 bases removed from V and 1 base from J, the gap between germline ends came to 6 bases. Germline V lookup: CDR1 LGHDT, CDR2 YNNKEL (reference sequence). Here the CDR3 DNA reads TGTGCCAGCAGCTTATTAAGCAATCAGCCCCAGCATTTT. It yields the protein CASSLLSNQPQHF.

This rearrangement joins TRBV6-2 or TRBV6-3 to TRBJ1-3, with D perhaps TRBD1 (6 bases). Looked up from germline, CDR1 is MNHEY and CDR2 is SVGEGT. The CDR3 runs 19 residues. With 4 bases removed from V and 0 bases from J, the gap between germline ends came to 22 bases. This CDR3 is CASSSTIGQFSSSGNTIYF. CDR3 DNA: TGTGCCAGCAGTTCCACCATCGGACAGTTCTCATCCTCTGGAAACACCATATATTTT.

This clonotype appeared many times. The CDR3 sequence: CASSPGYLTEQFF. In nucleotides, the CDR3 is TGTGCCAGCAGCCCCGGGTACTTAACAGAGCAGTTCTTC. J is TRBJ2-1 and V is TRBV14; D ambiguous. The CDR3 spans 13 residues. V shed 4 bases and J shed 10 bases, with 14 bases lying between them. CDR1 and CDR2 from the germline V gene are SGHDN and FVKESK.

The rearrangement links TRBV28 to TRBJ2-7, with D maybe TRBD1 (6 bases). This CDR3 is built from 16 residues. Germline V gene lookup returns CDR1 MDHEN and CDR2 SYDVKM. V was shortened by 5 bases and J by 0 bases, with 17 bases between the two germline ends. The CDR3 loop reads CASSAPGQSSSYEQYF. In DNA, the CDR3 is TGTGCCAGCAGTGCCCCGGGACAATCGAGCTCCTACGAGCAGTACTTC.

This CDR3 reads CASSFTANEQFF. In DNA, the CDR3 is TGTGCCAGCAGCTTTACCGCAAATGAGCAGTTCTTC. The chain is built from TRBV11-2 and TRBJ2-1, with unresolved D. The V gene's germline CDR1 is SGHAT and CDR2 FQNNGV. This CDR3 region has 12 residues. V lost 3 bases and J lost 7, with 7 bases in between.

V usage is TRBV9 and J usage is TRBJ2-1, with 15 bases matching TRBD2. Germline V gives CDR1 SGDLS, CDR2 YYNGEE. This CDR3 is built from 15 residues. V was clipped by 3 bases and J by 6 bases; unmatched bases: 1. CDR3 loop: CASSGTSGRANEQFF. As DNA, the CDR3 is TGTGCCAGCAGCGGGACTAGCGGGAGGGCCAATGAGCAGTTCTTC.

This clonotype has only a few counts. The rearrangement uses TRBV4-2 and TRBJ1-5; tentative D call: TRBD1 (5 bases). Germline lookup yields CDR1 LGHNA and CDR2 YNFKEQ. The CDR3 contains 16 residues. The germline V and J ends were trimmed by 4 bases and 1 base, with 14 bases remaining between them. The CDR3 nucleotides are TGTGCCAGCAGCCCCGTGGGGCGGGGGAGCAATCAGCCCCAGCATTTT. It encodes CASSPVGRGSNQPQHF.